This T cell receptor (beta chain) was identified during a study of shared clonotypes between healthy human individuals (dated by TCRdb to 2018 to 2020). A note on the overall study: A few men and a couple of women, aged 18 to 49 years, made up the cohort. For each donor, CD4 naive and CD4 memory were each given three plates, CD8 naive was given two plates, and CD8 memory was given one plate. Each donor's leukapheresis produced roughly between roughly 0.85 and 9.5 billion PBMCs. To increase sequencing depth and limit assay-specific biases, TCR repertoire library preparation and sequencing were carried out by different laboratories using diverse techniques. The study deeply sequenced blood TCR repertoires of about 5 healthy adults to estimate repertoire size and the extent of clonotype sharing between individuals. Results the study describes overall, beyond this receptor: Naive subsets generally had larger estimated clonotype richness than memory subsets. Sampling was limited to blood, and TCR repertoires in tissue likely differ from TCR repertoires in blood. Rarefaction of sorted-subset datasets indicated incomplete sequencing despite the large sequencing depth. Compared with non-shared clonotypes, the clonotypes found in all four sorted-subset donors had higher generation probabilities. When several donors were compared, the shared fraction of clonotypes was about 5.4% for naive CD4, 3.5% for naive CD8, roughly 2.3% for memory CD4, and approximately 0.4% for memory CD8. Pairwise subsampling indicated that sequencing depth was expected to affect the degree of clonotype sharing among donors. The genetic and exposure-history diversity represented was limited by the small number of donors.

Using the deep immunoSEQ assay, multiplex PCR amplified TCR CDR3 regions from genomic DNA. Genomic DNA extracted from each cell subset was distributed evenly over all wells of several immunoSEQ 96-well plates, and each plate served as one replicate. For sorted subsets, 150 to 250 ng of genomic DNA, equivalent to roughly 33,000 T cell genomes, went into each replicate PCR. Purified libraries were measured with a Qubit 3.0 fluorometer, size-checked on a Bioanalyzer 2100, and measured again with the KAPA Library Quantification kit. A separate single-read 150-cycle Illumina NextSeq 550 flow cell was used to sequence each immunoSEQ 96-well plate. In the paper's pipeline: Because the immunoSEQ output held only junctional sequences and lacked quality scores, the filtering could not match the filtering applied to full-length reads. To assign V/J genes and CDR3, sequences were annotated using PyIR, a Python wrapper for IgBLAST v1.9, with IMGT germline references. Any read was removed if the V/J assignment was weak (E-value above 1e-6), the CDR3 was missing, or the read contained stop codons, out-of-frame junctions, or ambiguous translated residues. V3J clonotypes were defined as sequences sharing an identical inferred V gene, J gene, and CDR3 amino acid sequence. Percentage overlap between repertoires was computed as shared unique clonotypes divided by the size of the smaller repertoire. Three approaches were used to assess repertoire richness: RTK rarefaction, the Chao1 estimator, and Recon v2.1 estimates of unobserved clonotypes. Generation probabilities for all TCRbeta clonotypes obtained by the gDNA method from several donors were computed using OLGA. TCRdb took this table from immuneACCESS and kept in-frame rearrangements with V and J called. Such tables lack part of the clones; where checked against another copy, unresolved V genes explain under half of the gap, and the rest is unexplained. That table is the source of V, J and clone size, and D and trimming were worked out from the DNA. The sample records about 820,000 clones, nearly 95% of which are singletons. In total, the top ten clones hold 24% of the sample.

As regards this clone: Its antigen target is currently unknown. Base qualities were left out, and no much larger clone turns up one base away.

CD8 naive samples were CD45RO-negative cells positively selected for CCR7, giving a CD45RA+CCR7+ population that excluded TemRA cells. Donors were healthy HIV-negative adults with no recently reported acute infections or vaccinations. All donors were Caucasian adults living in Nashville, Tennessee, USA. Blood was collected by leukapheresis, and PBMCs were isolated by Ficoll-Histopaque density gradient centrifugation and then cryopreserved in liquid nitrogen vapor phase. Purity and quantity of every magnetically sorted T cell population were checked by analytical flow cytometry. Genomic DNA was isolated from each sorted fraction and quantified by UV absorbance on a Nanodrop 2000c. The receptor's source is a man aged 25 to 40 in good health. The sequencing input was naive CD8+ T cells sorted from blood. Read against the paper, the sample's cell subset or site label means: CD45RA+CCR7+.

The nucleotide sequence reads TGTGCCAGCAGCGTAGGGACTAGCGGGAGCATCTACGAGCAGTACTTC. It translates to CASSVGTSGSIYEQYF. Recombination linked TRBV9 to TRBJ2-7; a stretch of 13 junction bases matches TRBD2. CDR1 and CDR2, looked up from the germline V gene, are SGDLS and YYNGEE. Measured from the cysteine to the phenylalanine, the CDR3 is 16 residues long. Here the CDR3 DNA is all that survives: 48 bases in frame from base 1. Germline trimming amounts to 0 bases on V and 3 bases on J, with 3 as the count of junction bases outside the gene matches.